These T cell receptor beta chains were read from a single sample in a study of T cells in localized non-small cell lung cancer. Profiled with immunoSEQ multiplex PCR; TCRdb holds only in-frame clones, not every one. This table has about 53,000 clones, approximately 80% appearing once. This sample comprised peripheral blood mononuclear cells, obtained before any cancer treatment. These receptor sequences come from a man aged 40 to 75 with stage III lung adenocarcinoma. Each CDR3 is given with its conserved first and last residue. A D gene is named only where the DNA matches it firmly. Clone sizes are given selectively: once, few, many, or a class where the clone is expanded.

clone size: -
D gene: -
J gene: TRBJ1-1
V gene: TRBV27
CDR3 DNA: TGTGCCAGCAGTGACCGGTCGGGGAACACTGAAGCTTTCTTT
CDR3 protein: CASSDRSGNTEAFF

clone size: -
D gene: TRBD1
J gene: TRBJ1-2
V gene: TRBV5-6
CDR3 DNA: TGTGCCAGCAGGCCTACAGGGGCCCCACTCTATGGCTACACCTTC
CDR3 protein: CASRPTGAPLYGYTF

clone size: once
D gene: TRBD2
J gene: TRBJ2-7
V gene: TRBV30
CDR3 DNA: TGTGCCTGGAACCAAGTAGCGGGAGGGAACGAGCAGTACTTC
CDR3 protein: CAWNQVAGGNEQYF

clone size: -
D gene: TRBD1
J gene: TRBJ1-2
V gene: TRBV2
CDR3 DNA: TGTGCCAGCAGGGAGGGACAGGACTATGGCTACACCTTC
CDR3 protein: CASREGQDYGYTF

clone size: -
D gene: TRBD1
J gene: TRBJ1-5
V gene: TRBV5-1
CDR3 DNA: TGCGCCAGCAGCCCGGGACAGAATAGCAATCAGCCCCAGCATTTT
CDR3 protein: CASSPGQNSNQPQHF

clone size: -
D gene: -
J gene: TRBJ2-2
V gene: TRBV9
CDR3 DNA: TGTGCCAGCAGCGTAGACGGCTCCGCAGGGACCGGGGAGCTGTTTTTT
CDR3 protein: CASSVDGSAGTGELFF

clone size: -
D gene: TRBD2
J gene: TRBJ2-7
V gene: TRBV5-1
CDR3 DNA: TGCGCCAGCAGCTTGGGAGGGAGGGTTCCTCTCGACGAGCAGTACTTC
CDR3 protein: CASSLGGRVPLDEQYF

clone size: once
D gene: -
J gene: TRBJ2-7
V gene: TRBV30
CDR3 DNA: TGTGCCTGGAGTCTGCGCACCTACGAGCAGTACTTC
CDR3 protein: CAWSLRTYEQYF

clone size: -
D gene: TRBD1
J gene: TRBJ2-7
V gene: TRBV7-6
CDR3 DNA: TGTGCCAGCAGCCCGGGACAGGGTTATAACGAGCAGTACTTC
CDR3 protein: CASSPGQGYNEQYF

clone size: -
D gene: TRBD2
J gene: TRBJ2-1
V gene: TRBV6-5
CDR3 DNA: TGTGCCAGCAGCGCGGGGGGACTCTACAATGAGCAGTTCTTC
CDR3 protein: CASSAGGLYNEQFF

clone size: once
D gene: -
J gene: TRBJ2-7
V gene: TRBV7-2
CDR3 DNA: TGTGCCAGCAGCTTGGGAGAGCGGCTCGAGCAGTACTTC
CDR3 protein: CASSLGERLEQYF

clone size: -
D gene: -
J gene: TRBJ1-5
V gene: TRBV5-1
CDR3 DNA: TGCGCCAGCAGCCCCGGCCTCAATCAGCCCCAGCATTTT
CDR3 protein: CASSPGLNQPQHF

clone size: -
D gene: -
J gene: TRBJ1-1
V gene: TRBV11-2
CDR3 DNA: TGTGCCAGCAGCTTAGACGCGGGACCTCAAGCTTTCTTT
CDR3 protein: CASSLDAGPQAFF

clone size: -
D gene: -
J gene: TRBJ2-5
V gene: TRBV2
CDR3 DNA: TGTGCCAGCACCACCGGGGAGCAGCAAGAGACCCAGTACTTC
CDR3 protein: CASTTGEQQETQYF

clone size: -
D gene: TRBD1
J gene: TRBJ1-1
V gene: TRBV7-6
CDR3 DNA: TGTGCCAGCAGCTTAGGGGACAGGTCTGAAGCTTTCTTT
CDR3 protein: CASSLGDRSEAFF

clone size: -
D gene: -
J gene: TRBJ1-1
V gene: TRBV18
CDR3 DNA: TGTGCCAGCTCCTCGGGGGTTAACACTGAAGCTTTCTTT
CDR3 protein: CASSSGVNTEAFF

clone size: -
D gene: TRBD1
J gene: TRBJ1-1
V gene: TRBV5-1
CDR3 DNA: TGCGCCAGCAGCTTGGAGGACAGGGGCACTGAAGCTTTCTTT
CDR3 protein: CASSLEDRGTEAFF

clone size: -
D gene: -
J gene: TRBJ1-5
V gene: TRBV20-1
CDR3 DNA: TGCAGTGCGGGGAATCAGCCCCAGCATTTT
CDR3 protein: CSAGNQPQHF

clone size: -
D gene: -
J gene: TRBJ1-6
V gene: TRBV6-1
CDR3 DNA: TGTGCCATACCTGGACTGAGGTTAAATTCACCCCTCCACTTT
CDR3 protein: CAIPGLRLNSPLHF

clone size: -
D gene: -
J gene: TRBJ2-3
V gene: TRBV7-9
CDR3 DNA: TGTGCCAGCAGTCCTACGGCTGATACGCAGTATTTT
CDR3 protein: CASSPTADTQYF

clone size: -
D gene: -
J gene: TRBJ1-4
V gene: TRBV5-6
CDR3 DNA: TGTGCCAGCAGTACAATTGGGACGGATAATGAAAAACTGTTTTTT
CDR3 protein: CASSTIGTDNEKLFF

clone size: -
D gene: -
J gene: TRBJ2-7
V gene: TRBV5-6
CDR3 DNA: TGTGCCAGCAGCTTGCCGACAGGTAGAGGGGACGAGCAGTACTTC
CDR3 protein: CASSLPTGRGDEQYF

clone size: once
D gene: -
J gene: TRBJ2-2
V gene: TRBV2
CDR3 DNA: TGTGCCAGCAGGGACGGGATCCTTAAGTCGACCGGGGAGCTGTTTTTT
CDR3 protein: CASRDGILKSTGELFF

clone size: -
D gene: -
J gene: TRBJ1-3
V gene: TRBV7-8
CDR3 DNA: TGTGCCAGCAGCTTAGGGGGAAACACCATATATTTT
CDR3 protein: CASSLGGNTIYF

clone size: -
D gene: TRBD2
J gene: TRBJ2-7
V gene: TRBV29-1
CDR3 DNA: TGCAGCGTTGCGCTAGCGGGAGGGCTGGAGCAGTACTTC
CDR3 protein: CSVALAGGLEQYF

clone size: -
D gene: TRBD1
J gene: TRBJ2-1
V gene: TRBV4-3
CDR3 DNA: TGCGCCAGCAGCCGCGGACAGGGGGTCAATGAGCAGTTCTTC
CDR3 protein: CASSRGQGVNEQFF

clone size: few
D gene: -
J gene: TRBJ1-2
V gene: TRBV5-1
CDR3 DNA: TGCGCCAGCAGCGTCCTAGGCTTAGACTGGGGCTACACCTTC
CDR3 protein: CASSVLGLDWGYTF

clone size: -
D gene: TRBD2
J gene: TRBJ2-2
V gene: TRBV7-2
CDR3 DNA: TGTGCCAGCAGCTTATTGGCGGGAGGGCCGGGAGACACCGGGGAGCTGTTTTTT
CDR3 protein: CASSLLAGGPGDTGELFF

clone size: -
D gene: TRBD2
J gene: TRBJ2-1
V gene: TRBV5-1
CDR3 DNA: TGCGCCAGCAGCTTGGAAGCGGGGGATGTGAACAATGAGCAGTTCTTC
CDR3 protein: CASSLEAGDVNNEQFF

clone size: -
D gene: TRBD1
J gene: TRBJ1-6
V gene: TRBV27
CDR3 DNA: TGTGCCAGCAGTTCCGGGACAGGGCAGTCACCCCTCCACTTT
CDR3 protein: CASSSGTGQSPLHF

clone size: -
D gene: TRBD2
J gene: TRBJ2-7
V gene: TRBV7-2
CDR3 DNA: TGTGCCAGCAGTCCAAGGAGCGGGGGGTACCACGAGCAGTACTTC
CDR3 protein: CASSPRSGGYHEQYF

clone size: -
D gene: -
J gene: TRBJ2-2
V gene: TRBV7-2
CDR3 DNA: TGTGCCAGCAGAACTGGACTAAGCACCGGGGAGCTGTTTTTT
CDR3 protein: CASRTGLSTGELFF

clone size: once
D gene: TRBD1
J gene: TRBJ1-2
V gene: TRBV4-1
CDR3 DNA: TGCGCCAGCAGCCAATCCTTCGAGGGGGCTGCTAACTATGGCTACACCTTC
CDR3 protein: CASSQSFEGAANYGYTF

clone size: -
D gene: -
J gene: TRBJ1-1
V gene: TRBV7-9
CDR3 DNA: TGTGCCAGCAGCTTAGGCGTAGGGCTTAACACTGAAGCTTTCTTT
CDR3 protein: CASSLGVGLNTEAFF

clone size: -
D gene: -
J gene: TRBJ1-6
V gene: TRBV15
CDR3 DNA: TGTGCCACCAGTCTGGATAATTCACCCCTCCACTTT
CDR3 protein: CATSLDNSPLHF

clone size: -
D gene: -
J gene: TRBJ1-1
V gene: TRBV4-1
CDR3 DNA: TGCGCCAGCAGCCAAGATACGGTAGTCGTCAGCGGAGCTTTCTTT
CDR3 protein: CASSQDTVVVSGAFF

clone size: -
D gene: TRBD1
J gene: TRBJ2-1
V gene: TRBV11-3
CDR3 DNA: TGTGCCAGCAGCTTAGCCGGGACAGGGGGATCCAATGAGCAGTTCTTC
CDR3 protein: CASSLAGTGGSNEQFF

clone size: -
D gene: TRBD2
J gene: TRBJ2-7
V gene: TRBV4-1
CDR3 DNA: TGCGCCAGCAGCCAAGATCCTAGCGGGAGGGCCTACGAGCAGTACTTC
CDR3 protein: CASSQDPSGRAYEQYF

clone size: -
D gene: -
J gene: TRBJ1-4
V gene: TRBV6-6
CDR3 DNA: TGTGCCAGCAGTTACTTCGGACAGTTCGAAAAACTGTTTTTT
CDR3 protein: CASSYFGQFEKLFF

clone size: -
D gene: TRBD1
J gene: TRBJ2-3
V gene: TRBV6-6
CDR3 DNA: TGTGCCAGCAGCCAAACAGGGGACACAGATACGCAGTATTTT
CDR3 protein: CASSQTGDTDTQYF